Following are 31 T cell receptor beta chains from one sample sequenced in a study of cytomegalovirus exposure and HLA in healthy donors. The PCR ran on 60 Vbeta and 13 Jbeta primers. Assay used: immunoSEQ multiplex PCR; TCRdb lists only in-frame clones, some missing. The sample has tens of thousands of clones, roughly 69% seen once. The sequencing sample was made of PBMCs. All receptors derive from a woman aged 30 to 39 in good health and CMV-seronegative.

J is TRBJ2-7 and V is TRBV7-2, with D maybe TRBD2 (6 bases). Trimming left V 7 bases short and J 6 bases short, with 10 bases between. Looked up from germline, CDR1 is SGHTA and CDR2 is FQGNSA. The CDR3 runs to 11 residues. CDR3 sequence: CASTAEGEQYF. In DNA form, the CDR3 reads TGTGCCAGCACCGCGGAGGGCGAGCAGTACTTC.

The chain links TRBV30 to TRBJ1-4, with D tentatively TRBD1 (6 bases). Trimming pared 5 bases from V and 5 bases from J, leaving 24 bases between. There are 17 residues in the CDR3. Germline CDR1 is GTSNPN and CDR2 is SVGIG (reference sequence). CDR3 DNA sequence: TGTGCCTGGGCCAGATCGGGGCAACAGGGCGTGAATGAAAAACTGTTTTTT. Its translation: CAWARSGQQGVNEKLFF.

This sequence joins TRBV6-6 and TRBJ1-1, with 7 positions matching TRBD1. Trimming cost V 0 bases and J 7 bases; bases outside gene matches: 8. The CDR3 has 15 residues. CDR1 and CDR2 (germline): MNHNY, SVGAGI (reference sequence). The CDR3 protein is CASSYSPDRAGEAFF. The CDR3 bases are TGTGCCAGCAGTTACTCCCCCGACAGGGCGGGTGAAGCTTTCTTT.

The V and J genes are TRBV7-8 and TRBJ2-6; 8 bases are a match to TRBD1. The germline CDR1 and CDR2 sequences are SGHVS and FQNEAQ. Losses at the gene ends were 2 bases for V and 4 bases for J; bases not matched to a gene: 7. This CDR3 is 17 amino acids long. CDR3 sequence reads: CASSLWAGGEGANVLTF. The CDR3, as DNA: TGTGCCAGCAGCTTATGGGCAGGGGGCGAGGGGGCCAACGTCCTGACTTTC.

CDR3 in amino acids: CASSLTTGGNTEAFF. The CDR3 DNA follows: TGTGCCAGCAGCCTTACGACAGGGGGGAACACTGAAGCTTTCTTT. The gene calls are TRBV14 and TRBJ1-1; 9 bases map to TRBD1. V trimming: 4 bases; J trimming: 1 base; junction bases outside the gene matches: 4. Germline CDR1 and CDR2: SGHDN and FVKESK. This CDR3 contains 15 residues.

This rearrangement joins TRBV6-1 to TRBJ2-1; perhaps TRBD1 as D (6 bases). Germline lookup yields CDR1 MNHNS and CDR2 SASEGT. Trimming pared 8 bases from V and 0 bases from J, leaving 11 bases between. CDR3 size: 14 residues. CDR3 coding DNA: TGTGCCAGCCAAAAAGGGGGCTCCTACAATGAGCAGTTCTTC. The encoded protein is CASQKGGSYNEQFF.

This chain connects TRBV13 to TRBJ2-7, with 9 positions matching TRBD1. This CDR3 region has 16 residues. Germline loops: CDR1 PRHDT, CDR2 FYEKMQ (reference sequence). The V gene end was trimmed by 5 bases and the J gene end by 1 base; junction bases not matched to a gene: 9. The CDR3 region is CASSHRTGVRSYEQYF. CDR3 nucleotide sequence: TGTGCCAGCAGCCATCGGACAGGGGTAAGGTCCTACGAGCAGTACTTC. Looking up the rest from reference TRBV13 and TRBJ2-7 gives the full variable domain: AAGVIQSPRHLIKEKRETATLKCYPIPRHDTVYWYQQGPGQDPQFLISFYEKMQSDKGSIPDRFSAQQFSDYHSELNMSSLELGDSALYFCASSHRTGVRSYEQYFGPGTRLTVT.

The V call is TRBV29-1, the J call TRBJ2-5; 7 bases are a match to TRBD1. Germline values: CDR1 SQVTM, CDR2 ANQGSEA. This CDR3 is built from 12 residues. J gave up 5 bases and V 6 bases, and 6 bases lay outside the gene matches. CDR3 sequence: CSVQGSAETQYF. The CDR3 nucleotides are TGCAGCGTACAGGGGAGTGCGGAGACCCAGTACTTC.

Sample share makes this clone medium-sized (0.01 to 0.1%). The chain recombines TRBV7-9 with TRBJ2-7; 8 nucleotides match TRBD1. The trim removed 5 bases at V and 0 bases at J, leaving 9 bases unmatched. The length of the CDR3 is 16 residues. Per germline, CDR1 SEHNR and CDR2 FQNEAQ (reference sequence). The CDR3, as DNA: TGTGCCAGCAGCCTGACTAGGACAGGGAGCTCCTACGAGCAGTACTTC. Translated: CASSLTRTGSSYEQYF.

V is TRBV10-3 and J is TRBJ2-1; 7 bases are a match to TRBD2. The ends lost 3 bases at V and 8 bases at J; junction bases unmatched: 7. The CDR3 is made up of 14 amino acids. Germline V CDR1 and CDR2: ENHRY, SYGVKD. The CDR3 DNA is TGTGCCATCAGTGACCAGCGGGAAGACTATGAGCAGTTCTTC. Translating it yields CAISDQREDYEQFF.

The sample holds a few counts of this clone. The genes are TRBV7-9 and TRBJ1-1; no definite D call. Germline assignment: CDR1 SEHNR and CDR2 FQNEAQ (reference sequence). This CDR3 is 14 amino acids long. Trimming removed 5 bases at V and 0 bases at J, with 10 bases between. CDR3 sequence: CASSTSRMNTEAFF. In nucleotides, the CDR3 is TGTGCCAGCAGCACAAGTCGTATGAACACTGAAGCTTTCTTT.

CDR3 sequence reads: CASSLQGDGYTF. In DNA, the CDR3 is TGTGCCAGCAGTTTACAGGGGGATGGCTACACCTTC. The V and J genes are TRBV6-1 and TRBJ1-2, with 8 positions matching TRBD1. The CDR3 spans 12 residues. Germline-derived CDR1 and CDR2 are MNHNS and SASEGT. Unmatched junction bases numbered 2, after V lost 5 bases and J lost 6 bases.

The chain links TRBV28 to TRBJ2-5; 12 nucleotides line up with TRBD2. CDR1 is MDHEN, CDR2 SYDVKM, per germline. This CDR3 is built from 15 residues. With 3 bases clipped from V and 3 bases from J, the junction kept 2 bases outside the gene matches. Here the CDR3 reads CASSLGLAGEETQYF. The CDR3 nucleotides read TGTGCCAGCAGTTTGGGACTAGCGGGTGAAGAGACCCAGTACTTC.

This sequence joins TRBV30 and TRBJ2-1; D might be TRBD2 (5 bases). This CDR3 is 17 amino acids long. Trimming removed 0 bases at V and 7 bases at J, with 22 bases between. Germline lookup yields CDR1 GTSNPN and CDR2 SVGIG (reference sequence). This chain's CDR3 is CAWSVQIVATHLNEQFF. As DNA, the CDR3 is TGTGCCTGGAGTGTCCAAATCGTAGCGACCCACTTAAATGAGCAGTTCTTC.

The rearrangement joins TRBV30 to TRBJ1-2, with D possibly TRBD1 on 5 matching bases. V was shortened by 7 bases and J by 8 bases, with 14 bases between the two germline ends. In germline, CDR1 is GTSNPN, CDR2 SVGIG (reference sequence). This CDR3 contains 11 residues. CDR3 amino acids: CAYRRGAGYTF. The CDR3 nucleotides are TGTGCCTACCGTAGGGGCGCAGGCTACACCTTC.

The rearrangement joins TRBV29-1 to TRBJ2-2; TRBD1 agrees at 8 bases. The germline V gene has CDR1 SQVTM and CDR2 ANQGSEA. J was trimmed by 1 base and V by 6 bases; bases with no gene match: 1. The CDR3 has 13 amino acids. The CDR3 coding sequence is TGCAGCGTCGGACAGGGGAACACCGGGGAGCTGTTTTTT. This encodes CSVGQGNTGELFF.

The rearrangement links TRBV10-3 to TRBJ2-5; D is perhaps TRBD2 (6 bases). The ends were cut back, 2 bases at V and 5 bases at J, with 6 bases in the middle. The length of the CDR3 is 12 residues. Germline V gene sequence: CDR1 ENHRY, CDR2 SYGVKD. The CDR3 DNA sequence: TGTGCCATCAGTGAGCGGGAGGAGACCCAGTACTTC. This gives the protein CAISEREETQYF.

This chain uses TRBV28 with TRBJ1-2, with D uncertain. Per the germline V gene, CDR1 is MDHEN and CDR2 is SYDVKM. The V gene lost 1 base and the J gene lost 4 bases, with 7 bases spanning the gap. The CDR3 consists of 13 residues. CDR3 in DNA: TGTGCCAGCAGTTTATACATCCCCTATGGCTACACCTTC. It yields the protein CASSLYIPYGYTF.

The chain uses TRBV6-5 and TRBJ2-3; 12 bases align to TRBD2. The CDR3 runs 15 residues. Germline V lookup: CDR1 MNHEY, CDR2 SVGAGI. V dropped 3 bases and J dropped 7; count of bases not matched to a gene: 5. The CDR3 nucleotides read TGTGCCAGCAGTTATTCGACTAGCGGGAGTAATACGCAGTATTTT. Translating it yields CASSYSTSGSNTQYF.

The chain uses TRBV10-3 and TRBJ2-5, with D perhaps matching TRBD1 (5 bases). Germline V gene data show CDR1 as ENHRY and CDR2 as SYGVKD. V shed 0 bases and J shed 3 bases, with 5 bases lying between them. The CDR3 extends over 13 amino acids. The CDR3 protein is CAISESREETQYF. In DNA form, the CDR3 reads TGTGCCATCAGTGAGTCCAGGGAAGAGACCCAGTACTTC.

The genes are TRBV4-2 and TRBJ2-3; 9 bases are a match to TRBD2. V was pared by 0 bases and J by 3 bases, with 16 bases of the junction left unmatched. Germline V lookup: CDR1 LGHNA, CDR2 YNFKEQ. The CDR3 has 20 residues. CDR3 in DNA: TGTGCCAGCAGCCAAGATACCTTTAAAGCTAGCGGGGAACCTACAGATACGCAGTATTTT. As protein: CASSQDTFKASGEPTDTQYF.

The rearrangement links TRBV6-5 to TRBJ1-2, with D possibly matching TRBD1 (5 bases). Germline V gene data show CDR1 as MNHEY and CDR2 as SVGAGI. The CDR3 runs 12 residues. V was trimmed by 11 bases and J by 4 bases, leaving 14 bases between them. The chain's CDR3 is CAVMRGIYGYTF. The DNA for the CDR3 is TGTGCCGTCATGCGGGGGATCTATGGCTACACCTTC.

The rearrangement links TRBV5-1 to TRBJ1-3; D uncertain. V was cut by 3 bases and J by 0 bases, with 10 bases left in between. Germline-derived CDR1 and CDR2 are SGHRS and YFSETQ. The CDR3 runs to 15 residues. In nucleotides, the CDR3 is TGCGCCAGCAGCTCCGACATGGGCTCTGGAAACACCATATATTTT. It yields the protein CASSSDMGSGNTIYF.

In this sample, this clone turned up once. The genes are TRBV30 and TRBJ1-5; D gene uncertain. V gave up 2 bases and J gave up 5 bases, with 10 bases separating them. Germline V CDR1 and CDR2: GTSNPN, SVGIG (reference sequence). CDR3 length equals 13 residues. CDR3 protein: CAWSPYKDQPQHF. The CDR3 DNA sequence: TGTGCCTGGAGTCCTTACAAAGATCAGCCCCAGCATTTT.

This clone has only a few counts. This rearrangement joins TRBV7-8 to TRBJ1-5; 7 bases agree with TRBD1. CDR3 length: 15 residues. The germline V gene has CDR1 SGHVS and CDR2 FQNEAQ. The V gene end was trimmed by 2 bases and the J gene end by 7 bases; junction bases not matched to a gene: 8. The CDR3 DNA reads TGTGCCAGCAGCTTAAGACAGGGCACATGGCAGCCCCAGCATTTT. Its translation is CASSLRQGTWQPQHF.

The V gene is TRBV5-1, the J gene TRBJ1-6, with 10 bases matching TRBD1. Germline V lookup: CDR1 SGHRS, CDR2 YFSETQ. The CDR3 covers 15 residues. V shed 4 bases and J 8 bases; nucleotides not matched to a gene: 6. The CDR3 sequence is CASSEGQGKHSPLHF. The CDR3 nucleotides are TGCGCCAGCAGCGAGGGACAGGGGAAGCATTCACCCCTCCACTTT. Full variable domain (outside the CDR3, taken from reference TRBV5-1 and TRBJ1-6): KAGVTQTPRYLIKTRGQQVTLSCSPISGHRSVSWYQQTPGQGLQFLFEYFSETQRNKGNFPGRFSGRQFSNSRSEMNVSTLELGDSALYLCASSEGQGKHSPLHFGNGTRLTVT.

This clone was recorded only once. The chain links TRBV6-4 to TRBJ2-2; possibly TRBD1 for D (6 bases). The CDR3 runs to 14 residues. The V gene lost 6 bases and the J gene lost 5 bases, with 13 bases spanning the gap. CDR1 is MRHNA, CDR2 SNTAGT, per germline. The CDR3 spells CASSPDSWTGELFF. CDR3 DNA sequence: TGTGCCAGCAGCCCGGACAGCTGGACCGGGGAGCTGTTTTTT.

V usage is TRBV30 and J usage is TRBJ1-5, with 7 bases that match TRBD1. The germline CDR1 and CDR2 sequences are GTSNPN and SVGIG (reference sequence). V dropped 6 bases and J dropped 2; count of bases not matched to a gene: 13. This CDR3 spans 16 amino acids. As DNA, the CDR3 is TGTGCCTGCACTTCGACAGGGTTGGGGGGCAATCAGCCCCAGCATTTT. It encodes CACTSTGLGGNQPQHF. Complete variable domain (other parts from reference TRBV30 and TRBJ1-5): SQTIHQWPATLVQPVGSPLSLECTVEGTSNPNLYWYRQAAGRGLQLLFYSVGIGQISSEVPQNLSASRPQDRQFILSSKKLLLSDSGFYLCACTSTGLGGNQPQHFGDGTRLSIL.

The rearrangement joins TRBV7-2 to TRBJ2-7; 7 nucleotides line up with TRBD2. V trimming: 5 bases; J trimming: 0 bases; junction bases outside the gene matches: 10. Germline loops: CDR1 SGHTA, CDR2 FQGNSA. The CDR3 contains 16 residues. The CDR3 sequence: CASSQQAGELSYEQYF. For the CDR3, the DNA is TGTGCCAGCAGCCAGCAGGCGGGGGAGCTCTCCTACGAGCAGTACTTC.

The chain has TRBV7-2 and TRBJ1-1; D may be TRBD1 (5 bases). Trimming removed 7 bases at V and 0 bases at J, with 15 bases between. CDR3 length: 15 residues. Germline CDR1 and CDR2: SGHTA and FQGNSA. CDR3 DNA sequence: TGTGCCAGCACCCCCCAGGGTAGGATGAACACTGAAGCTTTCTTT. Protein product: CASTPQGRMNTEAFF.

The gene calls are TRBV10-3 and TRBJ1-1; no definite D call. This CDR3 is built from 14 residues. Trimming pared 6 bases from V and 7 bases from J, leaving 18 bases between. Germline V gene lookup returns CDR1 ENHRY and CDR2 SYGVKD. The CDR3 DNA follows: TGTGCCATCAGGAAGAGTGAGAGGACTGGTGAAGCTTTCTTT. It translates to CAIRKSERTGEAFF.